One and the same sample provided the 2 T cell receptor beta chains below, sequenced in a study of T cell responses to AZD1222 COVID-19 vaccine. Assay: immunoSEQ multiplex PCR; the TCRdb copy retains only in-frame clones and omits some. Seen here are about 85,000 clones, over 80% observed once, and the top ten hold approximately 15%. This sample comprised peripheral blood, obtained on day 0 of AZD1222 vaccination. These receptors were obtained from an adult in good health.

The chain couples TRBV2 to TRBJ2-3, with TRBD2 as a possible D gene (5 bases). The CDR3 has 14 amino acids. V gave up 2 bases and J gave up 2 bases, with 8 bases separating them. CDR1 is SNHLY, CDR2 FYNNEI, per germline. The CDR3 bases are TGTGCCAGCAGTGAACTGGAGGACACAGATACGCAGTATTTT. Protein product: CASSELEDTDTQYF.

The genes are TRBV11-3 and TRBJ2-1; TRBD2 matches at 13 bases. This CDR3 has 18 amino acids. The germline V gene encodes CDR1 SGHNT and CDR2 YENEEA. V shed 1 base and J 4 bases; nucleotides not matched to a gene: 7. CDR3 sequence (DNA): TGTGCCAGCAGCTTAGCCATCGGGGGACTAGCGGGATACAATGAGCAGTTCTTC. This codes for CASSLAIGGLAGYNEQFF.